This TCR beta chain was sequenced during a study of blood T cell repertoires in COVID-19. Overall study: Donors in the United States, Italy and Spain gave samples during acute or convalescent COVID-19. T cells, B-cell-depleted T cells, or PBMCs supplied cDNA or gDNA.

Generated by immunoSEQ multiplex PCR, the TCRdb table keeps only in-frame clones and is missing some. The data hold approximately 110,000 clones, with roughly 92% observed a single time. The V end lost 10 bases, the J end lost 6 bases, and 10 bases lay between the germline ends. Germline CDR1 is MNHEY and CDR2 is SVGAGI. This CDR3 is 11 amino acids long. The V gene is TRBV6-5, the J gene TRBJ1-5; D call uncertain. The sequencing input was peripheral blood. This clonotype was obtained from a man in his fifties or sixties with COVID-19, enrolled during active disease. The CDR3 DNA follows: TGTGCCACCTCCATGAGTCAGCCCCAGCATTTT. As protein: CATSMSQPQHF.